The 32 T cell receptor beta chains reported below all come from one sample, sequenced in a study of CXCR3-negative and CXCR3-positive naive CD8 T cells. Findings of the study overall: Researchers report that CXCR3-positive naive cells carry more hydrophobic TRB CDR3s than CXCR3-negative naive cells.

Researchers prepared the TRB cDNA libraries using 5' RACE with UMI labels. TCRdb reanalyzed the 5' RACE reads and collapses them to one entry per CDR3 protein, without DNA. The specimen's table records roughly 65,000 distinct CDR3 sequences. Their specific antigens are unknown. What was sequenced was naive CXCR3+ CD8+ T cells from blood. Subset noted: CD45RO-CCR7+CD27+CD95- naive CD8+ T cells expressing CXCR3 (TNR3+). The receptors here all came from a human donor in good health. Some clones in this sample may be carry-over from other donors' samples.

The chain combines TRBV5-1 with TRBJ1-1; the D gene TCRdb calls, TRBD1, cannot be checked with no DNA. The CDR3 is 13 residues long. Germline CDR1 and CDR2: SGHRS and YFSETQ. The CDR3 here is CASSFPTGAEAFF.

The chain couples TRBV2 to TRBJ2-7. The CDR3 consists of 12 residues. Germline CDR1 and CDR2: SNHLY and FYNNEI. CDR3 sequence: CASSERNYEQYF. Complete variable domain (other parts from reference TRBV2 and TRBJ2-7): EPEVTQTPSHQVTQMGQEVILRCVPISNHLYFYWYRQILGQKVEFLVSFYNNEISEKSEIFDDQFSVERPDGSNFTLKIRSTKLEDSAMYFCASSERNYEQYFGPGTRLTVT.

The CDR3 reads CSARDKVTDTYEQYF. The chain couples TRBV20-1 to TRBJ2-7. CDR1 DFQATT and CDR2 SNEGSKA come from the germline V gene (reference sequence). This CDR3 is built from 15 residues.

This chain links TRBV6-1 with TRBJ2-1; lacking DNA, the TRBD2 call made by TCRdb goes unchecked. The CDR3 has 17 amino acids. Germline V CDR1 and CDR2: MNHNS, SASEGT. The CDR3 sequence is CASRGLHLAGLYNEQFF.

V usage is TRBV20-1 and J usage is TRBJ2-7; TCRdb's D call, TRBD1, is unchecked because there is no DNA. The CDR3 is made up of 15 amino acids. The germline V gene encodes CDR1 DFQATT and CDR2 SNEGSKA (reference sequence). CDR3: CSAPGDGRGVNEQYF.

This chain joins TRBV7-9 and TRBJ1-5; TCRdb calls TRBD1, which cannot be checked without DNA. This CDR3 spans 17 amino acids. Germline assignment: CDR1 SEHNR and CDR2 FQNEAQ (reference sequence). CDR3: CASSYRGGNCSNQPQHF. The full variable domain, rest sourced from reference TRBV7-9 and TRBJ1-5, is DTGVSQNPRHKITKRGQNVTFRCDPISEHNRLYWYRQTLGQGPEFLTYFQNEAQLEKSRLLSDRFSAERPKGSFSTLEIQRTEQGDSAMYLCASSYRGGNCSNQPQHFGDGTRLSIL.

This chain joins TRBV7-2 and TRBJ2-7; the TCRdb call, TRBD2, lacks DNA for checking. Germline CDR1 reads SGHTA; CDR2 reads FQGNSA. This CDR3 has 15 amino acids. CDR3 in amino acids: CASSASSGGAYEQYF. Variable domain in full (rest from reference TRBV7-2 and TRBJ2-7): GAGVSQSPSNKVTEKGKDVELRCDPISGHTALYWYRQSLGQGLEFLIYFQGNSAPDKSGLPSDRFSAERTGGSVSTLTIQRTQQEDSAVYLCASSASSGGAYEQYFGPGTRLTVT.

The chain's CDR3 is CASKSPGGNQPQHF. The chain combines TRBV12-3 or TRBV12-4 with TRBJ1-5; with no DNA, the TCRdb D assignment of TRBD1 cannot be verified. The CDR3 sequence is 14 residues long.

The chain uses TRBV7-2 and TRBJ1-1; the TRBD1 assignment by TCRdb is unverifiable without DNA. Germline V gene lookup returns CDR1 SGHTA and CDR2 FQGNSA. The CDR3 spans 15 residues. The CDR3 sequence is CASPSNPGVETEAFF.

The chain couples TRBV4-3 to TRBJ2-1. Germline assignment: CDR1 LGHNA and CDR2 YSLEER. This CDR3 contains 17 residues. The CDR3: CASSQSLFQSSYNEQFF.

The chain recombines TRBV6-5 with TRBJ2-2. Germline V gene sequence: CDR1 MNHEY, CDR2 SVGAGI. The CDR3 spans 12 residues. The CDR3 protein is CASSYFTGELFF.

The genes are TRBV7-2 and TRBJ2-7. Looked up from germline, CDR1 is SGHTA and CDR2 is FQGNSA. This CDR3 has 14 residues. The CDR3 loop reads CASSFITSSYEQYF.

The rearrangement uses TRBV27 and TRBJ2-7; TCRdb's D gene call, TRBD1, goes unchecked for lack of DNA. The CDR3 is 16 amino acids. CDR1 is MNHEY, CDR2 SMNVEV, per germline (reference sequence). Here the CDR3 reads CASSPETGLAAYEQYF.

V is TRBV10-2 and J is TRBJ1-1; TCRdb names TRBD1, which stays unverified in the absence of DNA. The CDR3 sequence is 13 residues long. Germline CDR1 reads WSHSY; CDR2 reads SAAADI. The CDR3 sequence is CASSSGRSTEAFF.

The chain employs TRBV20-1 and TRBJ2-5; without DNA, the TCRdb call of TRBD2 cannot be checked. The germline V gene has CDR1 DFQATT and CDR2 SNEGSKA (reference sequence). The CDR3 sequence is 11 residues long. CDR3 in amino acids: CSAPIPETQYF.

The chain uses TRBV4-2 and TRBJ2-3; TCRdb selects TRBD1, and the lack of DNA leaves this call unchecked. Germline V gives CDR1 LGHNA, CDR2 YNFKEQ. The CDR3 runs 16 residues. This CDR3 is CASSQEAGGGLRTQYF.

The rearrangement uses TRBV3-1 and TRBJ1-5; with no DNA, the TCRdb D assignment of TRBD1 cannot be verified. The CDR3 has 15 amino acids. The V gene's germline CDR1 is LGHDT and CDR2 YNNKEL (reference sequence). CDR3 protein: CASSQAGGFGQPQHF.

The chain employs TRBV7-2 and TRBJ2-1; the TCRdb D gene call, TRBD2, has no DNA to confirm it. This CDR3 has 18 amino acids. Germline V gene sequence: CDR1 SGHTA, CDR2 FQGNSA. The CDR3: CGSSLVTSGSRPHNEQFF. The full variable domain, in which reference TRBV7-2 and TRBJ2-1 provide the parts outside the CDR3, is GAGVSQSPSNKVTEKGKDVELRCDPISGHTALYWYRQSLGQGLEFLIYFQGNSAPDKSGLPSDRFSAERTGGSVSTLTIQRTQQEDSAVYLCGSSLVTSGSRPHNEQFFGPGTRLTVL.

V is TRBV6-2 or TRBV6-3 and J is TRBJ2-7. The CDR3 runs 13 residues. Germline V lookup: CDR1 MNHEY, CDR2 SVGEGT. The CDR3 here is CASSYSPPSEQYF.

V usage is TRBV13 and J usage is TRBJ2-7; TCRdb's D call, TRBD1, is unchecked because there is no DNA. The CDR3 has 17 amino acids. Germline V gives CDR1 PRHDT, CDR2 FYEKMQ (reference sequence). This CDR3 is CASSPESPGQGENEQYF.

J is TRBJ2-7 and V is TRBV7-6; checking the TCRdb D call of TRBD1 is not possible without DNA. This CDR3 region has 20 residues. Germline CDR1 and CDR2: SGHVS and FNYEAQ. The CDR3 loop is CASSLTAPGQEAGGSYEQYF.

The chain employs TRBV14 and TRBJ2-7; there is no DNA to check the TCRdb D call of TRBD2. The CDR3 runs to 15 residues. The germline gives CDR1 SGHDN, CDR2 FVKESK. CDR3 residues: CASSQGWGGSYEQYF.

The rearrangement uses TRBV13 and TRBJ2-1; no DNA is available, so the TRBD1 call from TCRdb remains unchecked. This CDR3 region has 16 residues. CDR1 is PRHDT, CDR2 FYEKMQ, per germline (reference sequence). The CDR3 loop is CASSPEDRDLYNEQFF.

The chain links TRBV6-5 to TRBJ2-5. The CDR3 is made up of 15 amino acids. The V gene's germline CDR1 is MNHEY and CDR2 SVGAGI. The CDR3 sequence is CASSYSMRLEETQYF.

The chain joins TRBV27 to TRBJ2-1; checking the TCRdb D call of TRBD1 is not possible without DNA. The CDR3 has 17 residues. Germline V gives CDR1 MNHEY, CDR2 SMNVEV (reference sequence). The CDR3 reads CASSFGRGFSLYNEQFF.

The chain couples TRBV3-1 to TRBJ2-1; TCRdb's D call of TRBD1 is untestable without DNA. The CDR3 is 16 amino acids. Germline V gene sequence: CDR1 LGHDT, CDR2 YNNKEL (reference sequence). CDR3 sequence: CASSQLAGTDYNEQFF.

This CDR3 reads CSARDGTGGDYGYTF. The V and J genes are TRBV20-1 and TRBJ1-2; TCRdb names TRBD1, which stays unverified in the absence of DNA. This CDR3 comprises 15 residues. Germline V CDR1 and CDR2: DFQATT, SNEGSKA (reference sequence).

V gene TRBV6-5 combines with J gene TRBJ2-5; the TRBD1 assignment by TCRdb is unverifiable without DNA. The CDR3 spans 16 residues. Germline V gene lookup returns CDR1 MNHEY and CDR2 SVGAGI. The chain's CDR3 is CASSDQGAPFEETQYF.

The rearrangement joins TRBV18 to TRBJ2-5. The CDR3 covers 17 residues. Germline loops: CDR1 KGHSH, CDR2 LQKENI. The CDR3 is CASSPTHAVIVQETQYF.

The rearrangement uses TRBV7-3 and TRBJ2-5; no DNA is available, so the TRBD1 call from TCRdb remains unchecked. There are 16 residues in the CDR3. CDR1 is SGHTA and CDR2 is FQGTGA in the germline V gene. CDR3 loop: CASSLTSRGAGETQYF.

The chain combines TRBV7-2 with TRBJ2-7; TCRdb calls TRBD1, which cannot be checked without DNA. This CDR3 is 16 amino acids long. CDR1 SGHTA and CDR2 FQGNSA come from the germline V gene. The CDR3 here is CASSPLIGTVSYEQYF.

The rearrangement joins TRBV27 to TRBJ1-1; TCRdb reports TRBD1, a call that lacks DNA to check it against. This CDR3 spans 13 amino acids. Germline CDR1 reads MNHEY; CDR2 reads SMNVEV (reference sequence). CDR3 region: CASLGGVNTEAFF.